This entry lists 6 T cell receptor beta chains sequenced from one sample in a study of identical twins. A single record per CDR3 protein comes from TCRdb applying MiXCR to the 5' RACE reads. Of 1.5 million to 2 million distinct CDR3 sequences listed, around 29% are singletons. The specimen sequenced was cord blood. Receptors originate from a newborn girl in good health.

The CDR3 DNA is TGTGCCAGCAGCGCGGACAGGGACGACGAGCAGTACTTC. Translation: CASSADRDDEQYF. The chain uses TRBV9 and TRBJ2-7, with 8 bases fitting TRBD1. Germline V gives CDR1 SGDLS, CDR2 YYNGEE. The J segment lost 5 bases and the V segment lost 3 bases, leaving 4 bases of the junction unmatched. This CDR3 is 13 amino acids long.

The chain combines TRBV6-1 with TRBJ1-5, with D unresolved. The CDR3 is 17 amino acids. Trimming stripped 4 bases from V and 0 bases from J, with 16 bases between. The germline V gene has CDR1 MNHNS and CDR2 SASEGT. The CDR3 here is CASSGDEGYGSNQPQHF. The CDR3 DNA reads as TGTGCCAGCAGTGGAGATGAAGGGTACGGTAGCAATCAGCCCCAGCATTTT.

This chain joins TRBV12-3 or TRBV12-4 and TRBJ1-4; TRBD1 might be the D (5 bases). The CDR3 is made up of 12 amino acids. Trimming shortened V by 7 bases and J by 15 bases, and 18 bases separated the two germline ends. CDR3 sequence (DNA): TGTGCCAGCACAACCAGGGTAGGAAAGTTGTTTTTT. It yields the protein CASTTRVGKLFF.

The chain uses TRBV12-3 or TRBV12-4 and TRBJ2-3; 9 positions agree with TRBD2. Unmatched junction bases numbered 9, after V lost 1 base and J lost 1 base. The CDR3 consists of 18 residues. The CDR3 nucleotides are TGTGCCAGCAGTTTAGGGCTAGCGGGGCTCGGGGGCACAGATACGCAGTATTTT. Encoded protein: CASSLGLAGLGGTDTQYF.

This clonotype was seen many times. The chain is built from TRBV2 and TRBJ2-1; 11 nucleotides agree with TRBD2. The V and J ends lost 8 bases and 4 bases, in that order; junction bases with no gene match: 4. Germline CDR1 SNHLY, CDR2 FYNNEI. The CDR3 runs 14 residues. As DNA, the CDR3 is TGTGCCAGCCGACGACTAGCGGGGTACAATGAGCAGTTCTTC. Its translation: CASRRLAGYNEQFF.

The V and J genes are TRBV4-1 and TRBJ2-3; 11 bases line up with TRBD2. The V segment lost 6 bases and the J segment 2 bases; nucleotides outside the gene matches: 10. Germline-derived CDR1 and CDR2 are MGHRA and YSYEKL. The CDR3 runs to 17 residues. DNA of the CDR3: TGCGCCAGCAGACCCGGACTAGCGGGCCGAGTCACAGATACGCAGTATTTT. Its translation: CASRPGLAGRVTDTQYF.